Following are 30 T cell receptor beta chains from one sample sequenced in a study of T cells in women clearing cervical HPV infection. Profiling relied on immunoSEQ multiplex PCR, and the TCRdb table lists in-frame clones only, not all of them. In total, the table holds roughly 30,000 clones. The sequencing sample was made of blood buffy coat. The receptors stem from a woman aged 18 to 75 with a cervical HPV16 infection that either progressed to CIN3+ or cleared (not recorded which).

With respect to this clone: Sequencing ends 3 residues short of the CDR3 end; the germline J gene provides the rest. This chain joins TRBV19 and TRBJ1-4; D not certain. The CDR3 covers 14 residues. Germline V lookup: CDR1 LNHDA, CDR2 SQIVND (reference sequence). Trimming removed 6 bases from V and 6 bases from J, with 14 bases in between. The DNA read from the CDR3 is TGTGCCAGTAGCTCCCTGTCGTCTCATGAAAAA. This sequence encodes CASSSLSSHEK. The entire CDR3 is CASSSLSSHEKLFF.

Comments on this clone: The CDR3 extends 3 residues past the end of the read, so its final part is completed from the germline J gene. The chain links TRBV4-2 to TRBJ1-5, with unresolved D. This CDR3 is 14 amino acids long. CDR1 is LGHNA and CDR2 is YNFKEQ in the germline V gene. CDR3 DNA (partial): TGTGCCAGCAGCCAAGAAGATCTAGCATCCCCC. Residues: CASSQEDLASP. The full CDR3 sequence reads CASSQEDLASPQHF.

About this clone: The CDR3 goes on 3 residues after the read ends, and that part is filled in from the germline J gene. The chain uses TRBV5-1 and TRBJ2-5; D perhaps matches TRBD2 (6 bases). The V end was cut by 4 bases, the J end by 4 bases, with 14 bases between. The V gene's germline CDR1 is SGHRS and CDR2 YFSETQ. The CDR3 runs 14 residues. The CDR3 DNA, read in part, is TGCGCCAGCAGCCCAAGACAAGCGGGAGAGACC. This gives the protein CASSPRQAGET. The whole CDR3 protein is CASSPRQAGETQYF.

Worth noting for this clone: The DNA ends 3 residues before the CDR3 does, and the rest of the CDR3 is filled in from the germline J gene. This chain connects TRBV6-2 or TRBV6-3 to TRBJ1-2, with 10 bases matching TRBD1. The CDR3 sequence is 14 residues long. Germline V gene sequence: CDR1 MNHEY, CDR2 SVGEGT. Losses at the gene ends were 4 bases for V and 5 bases for J; bases not matched to a gene: 4. Here the CDR3 reads CASSSPGQGYGYTF. The sequenced CDR3 bases are TGTGCCAGCAGTTCCCCGGGACAGGGGTATGGC.

On this clone: The CDR3 end lies 3 residues beyond the end of the read and is filled in from the germline J gene. The chain carries TRBV20-1 and TRBJ1-4, with D maybe TRBD1 (6 bases). The CDR3 is made up of 16 amino acids. Germline CDR1 and CDR2: DFQATT and SNEGSKA (reference sequence). V was cut by 0 bases and J by 6 bases, with 17 bases left in between. CDR3 region: CSARDWGAGADEKLFF. The sequenced part of the CDR3 DNA is TGCAGTGCTAGAGACTGGGGGGCGGGGGCCGATGAAAAA.

A remark on this clone: The CDR3 is cut off 3 residues early in the read; its end comes from the germline J gene. This chain links TRBV10-3 with TRBJ2-7, with 7 bases identical to TRBD2. The CDR3 extends over 17 amino acids. V shed 2 bases, J shed 2 bases, and the junction held 12 bases outside the gene matches. Germline lookup yields CDR1 ENHRY and CDR2 SYGVKD. The CDR3 sequence: CAISEERASGDPYEQYF. The CDR3 bases that were read are TGTGCCATCAGTGAGGAGCGGGCTAGCGGAGACCCCTACGAG.

Concerning this clone: The read ends 3 residues early relative to the CDR3; the germline J gene fills the gap. This chain connects TRBV7-6 to TRBJ1-2; 9 positions match TRBD1. This CDR3 has 15 amino acids. V was clipped by 0 bases and J by 5 bases; unmatched bases: 4. The V gene's germline CDR1 is SGHVS and CDR2 FNYEAQ. The CDR3 region is CASSLAGTGIYGYTF. The DNA read from the CDR3 is TGTGCCAGCAGCTTAGCGGGGACAGGGATTTATGGC.

Worth noting for this clone: One end of the junction varies from germline; a read error may be responsible. Read sequence stops 3 residues before the CDR3 end, and the germline J gene provides the missing end. The genes are TRBV28 and TRBJ2-3; D call uncertain. The CDR3 runs to 13 residues. The V gene's germline CDR1 is MDHEN and CDR2 SYDVKM. The CDR3 DNA, read in part, is TGTGCCGGCAGTCTAGACCAGACAGATACG. Amino acid sequence: CAGSLDQTDT. The full CDR3 reads CAGSLDQTDTQYF.

Remarks on this clone: The read falls 3 residues short of the CDR3 end, and the missing part is taken from the germline J gene. The chain uses TRBV29-1 and TRBJ1-2, with D possibly matching TRBD1 (6 bases). The CDR3 totals 12 residues. Per germline, CDR1 SQVTM and CDR2 ANQGSEA. The CDR3 sequence is CSVRRGQQGYTF. The DNA read from the CDR3 is TGCAGCGTTCGGCGGGGGCAGCAAGGC. Supplemented by reference TRBV29-1 and TRBJ1-2, the full variable domain reads SAVISQKPSRDICQRGTSLTIQCQVDSQVTMMFWYRQQPGQSLTLIATANQGSEATYESGFVIDKFPISRPNLTFSTLTVSNMSPEDSSIYLCSVRRGQQGYTFGSGTRLTVV.

Turning to this clone: The sequence runs out 3 residues before the end of the CDR3; the remainder is reconstructed from the germline J gene. The rearrangement joins TRBV5-1 to TRBJ2-1; D not resolved. The CDR3 totals 15 residues. The V and J ends lost 0 bases and 7 bases respectively, with 14 bases between them. CDR1 and CDR2 (germline): SGHRS, YFSETQ. CDR3 DNA, as far as it was read: TGCGCCAGCAGCTTGGGATCTACTCTAGAAAATGAG. Amino acid sequence: CASSLGSTLENE. The complete CDR3 protein is CASSLGSTLENEQFF.

Concerning this clone itself: Sequencing ends 3 residues short of the CDR3 end; the germline J gene provides the rest. V usage is TRBV7-6 and J usage is TRBJ1-5, with D uncertain. Trimming pared 2 bases from V and 5 bases from J, leaving 10 bases between. There are 14 residues in the CDR3. Germline CDR1 SGHVS, CDR2 FNYEAQ. The CDR3 sequence: CASSLSSTHQPQHF. The sequenced CDR3 bases are TGTGCCAGCAGCTTAAGTAGTACCCATCAGCCC.

As regards this clone: The read terminates 3 residues ahead of where the CDR3 ends, so the germline J gene completes it. The chain joins TRBV24-1 to TRBJ2-7; D might be TRBD1 (6 bases). CDR1 and CDR2 (germline): KGHDR, SFDVKD. The V gene lost 4 bases and the J gene lost 1 base, with 10 bases spanning the gap. The CDR3 covers 14 residues. The CDR3 DNA, read in part, is TGTGCCACCAGTGAGACACAGGGTTCCTACGAG. Protein sequence: CATSETQGSYE. The whole CDR3 sequence reads CATSETQGSYEQYF.

A word on this clone: The missing CDR3 end, 3 residues past where the read stops, is filled in from the germline J gene. The chain recombines TRBV20-1 with TRBJ2-1; 9 nucleotides agree with TRBD2. Germline V gene lookup returns CDR1 DFQATT and CDR2 SNEGSKA (reference sequence). Trimming at V came to 3 bases and at J to 1 base, leaving 4 bases not matched to a gene. The CDR3 sequence is 15 residues long. CDR3 loop: CSARDLAGSYNEQFF. Partial CDR3 DNA: TGCAGTGCTAGGGACCTAGCGGGATCCTACAATGAG.

On this clone itself: Sequencing ends 3 residues short of the CDR3 end; the germline J gene provides the rest. The rearrangement links TRBV5-4 to TRBJ2-7; no clear D gene. The ends were cut back, 0 bases at V and 5 bases at J, with 3 bases in the middle. Per the germline V gene, CDR1 is SGHNT and CDR2 is YYREEE (reference sequence). The CDR3 length is 11 residues. The CDR3 loop is CASSLANEQYF. CDR3 bases read: TGTGCCAGCAGCTTGGCCAACGAG.

The CDR3 sequence: CASSSRTSGSDEQYF. The sequenced CDR3 bases are TGTGCCAGCAGCTCCCGGACTAGCGGGAGCGACGAG. This chain uses TRBV5-5 with TRBJ2-7; 13 positions agree with TRBD2. The sequenced fragment ends 3 residues before the CDR3 boundary, so the rest is inferred from the germline J gene. Germline V gene sequence: CDR1 SGHKS, CDR2 YYEKEE (reference sequence). Germline trimming cut 3 bases from V and 5 bases from J; bases unmatched to any gene: 5. This CDR3 comprises 15 residues.

Comments on this clone: The read falls 3 residues short of the CDR3 end, and the missing part is taken from the germline J gene. The rearrangement joins TRBV30 to TRBJ1-1, with TRBD1 matching over 8 bases. The CDR3 is made up of 14 amino acids. Germline V lookup: CDR1 GTSNPN, CDR2 SVGIG (reference sequence). Unmatched junction bases numbered 3, after V lost 2 bases and J lost 1 base. This chain's CDR3 is CAWSHGTGNTEAFF. Partial CDR3 DNA: TGTGCCTGGAGTCACGGGACAGGGAACACTGAA.

Comment on this clone: The CDR3 extends 3 residues past the end of the read, so its final part is completed from the germline J gene. The V call is TRBV5-1, the J call TRBJ1-5; D might be TRBD1 (5 bases). Germline V gene lookup returns CDR1 SGHRS and CDR2 YFSETQ. Trimming took 0 bases from V and 5 from J, leaving 6 bases between them. This CDR3 is 13 amino acids long. The sequenced CDR3 bases are TGCGCCAGCAGCTTGGGGGGGGATCAGCCC. Translation: CASSLGGDQP. The complete CDR3 sequence is CASSLGGDQPQHF.

CDR3 protein: CASSPEDREEYQPQHF. CDR3 DNA, as far as it was read: TGTGCCAGCAGCCCGGAGGACAGGGAAGAATATCAGCCC. The V gene is TRBV7-6, the J gene TRBJ1-5, with 8 bases that match TRBD1. Sequencing ends 3 residues short of the CDR3 end; the germline J gene provides the rest. The V and J ends lost 5 bases and 5 bases, in that order; junction bases with no gene match: 11. Looked up from germline, CDR1 is SGHVS and CDR2 is FNYEAQ. The CDR3 totals 16 residues.

The sequenced part of the CDR3 DNA is TGTGCCAGCAGTTTAGACCCAGGGAAACCGGCA. It encodes CASSLDPGKPA. The full CDR3 sequence reads CASSLDPGKPAAFF. The J gene is TRBJ1-1, the V gene TRBV12-3 or TRBV12-4; weak D call: TRBD1 (5 bases). Coverage ceases 3 residues before the CDR3 finishes, and the germline J gene fills in the end. The CDR3 is made up of 14 amino acids.

Regarding this clone: The read halts 3 residues ahead of the CDR3 end, with the missing end drawn from the germline J gene. The V call is TRBV5-1, the J call TRBJ1-4, with unresolved D. CDR1 and CDR2 (germline): SGHRS, YFSETQ. This CDR3 is built from 15 residues. V was cut by 4 bases and J by 9 bases, with 19 bases left in between. CDR3 loop: CASSAGRVAGKKLFF. Partial CDR3 DNA: TGCGCCAGCAGCGCTGGACGGGTAGCGGGGAAAAAA.

As concerns this clone: The sequenced fragment ends 3 residues before the CDR3 boundary, so the rest is inferred from the germline J gene. This chain links TRBV5-8 with TRBJ2-3, with D possibly called TRBD1 or TRBD2 (6 bases each). Trimming took off 2 bases at V and 4 bases at J, with 14 bases between the two ends. The CDR3 runs 15 residues. Germline V gives CDR1 SGHTS, CDR2 YDEGEE. Incomplete CDR3 DNA: TGTGCCAGCAGCTTTCGGGCAGGGGAGGCAGATACG. Amino acids: CASSFRAGEADT. The CDR3 in its entirety is CASSFRAGEADTQYF.

The CDR3 bases that were read are TGTGCCAGTATAAAGGGACTAGCGGGAAGTACGTCCTACGAG. Translated, it gives CASIKGLAGSTSYE. The full CDR3 sequence reads CASIKGLAGSTSYEQYF. The J gene is TRBJ2-7, the V gene TRBV2; 13 bases line up with TRBD2. The sequenced fragment ends 3 residues before the CDR3 boundary, so the rest is inferred from the germline J gene. The CDR3 is 17 residues long. CDR1 SNHLY and CDR2 FYNNEI come from the germline V gene. Trimming cost V 9 bases and J 1 base; bases outside gene matches: 12.

To note about this clone: The CDR3 is cut off 3 residues early in the read; its end comes from the germline J gene. The V and J genes are TRBV7-6 and TRBJ2-3; D gene ambiguous. CDR3 length: 13 amino acids. In germline, CDR1 is SGHVS, CDR2 FNYEAQ. The CDR3 region is CASSLGQRETQYF. The part of the CDR3 DNA that was read is TGTGCCAGCAGCTTAGGGCAGCGAGAGACG.

Details on this clone: The observed sequence ends 3 residues before the CDR3 terminus, with the missing tail filled in from the germline J gene. The V and J genes are TRBV20-1 and TRBJ1-4; 7 bases fit TRBD1. The CDR3 has 13 amino acids. CDR1 is DFQATT, CDR2 SNEGSKA, per germline (reference sequence). Trimming took 1 base from V and 8 from J; bases not matched to a gene: 4. This chain's CDR3 is CSARGRGLEKLFF. The CDR3 bases that were read are TGCAGTGCTAGAGGGAGGGGGCTCGAAAAA.

CDR3 bases read: TGCAGCGTTGAAGGTGGGCTAATGAACACTGAA. Protein: CSVEGGLMNTE. The CDR3 reads in full as CSVEGGLMNTEAFF. This chain joins TRBV29-1 and TRBJ1-1; D remains ambiguous. The CDR3 end falls 3 residues outside the read, so it is completed with the germline J gene. Deletions cut 1 base from V and 0 bases from J, with 9 bases between. The germline V gene has CDR1 SQVTM and CDR2 ANQGSEA. This CDR3 is 14 amino acids long.

As regards this clone: The read terminates 3 residues ahead of where the CDR3 ends, so the germline J gene completes it. This chain connects TRBV5-5 to TRBJ2-2; tentatively, D is TRBD2 (6 bases). This CDR3 spans 15 amino acids. Germline loops: CDR1 SGHKS, CDR2 YYEKEE (reference sequence). The CDR3 bases that were read are TGTGCCAGCAGCTTGGGGGGCGGGGCCGGGGAAAAG. Translating it yields CASSLGGGAGEK. The full-length CDR3 reads as CASSLGGGAGEKLFF.

Note on this clone: The read ends 3 residues shy of where the CDR3 ends; the end is completed using the germline J gene. The sample carries other DNA sequences with the same CDR3. This rearrangement joins TRBV7-9 to TRBJ1-2; D not resolved. Germline CDR1 SEHNR, CDR2 FQNEAQ (reference sequence). The CDR3 length is 13 residues. The sequenced CDR3 bases are TGTGCCAGCAGCTCTAACGAGGGTGGCGGC. As protein: CASSSNEGGG. The whole CDR3 protein is CASSSNEGGGYTF.

As to this clone: Read coverage stops 3 residues before the CDR3 terminus; the germline J gene supplies the remainder. The V and J genes are TRBV7-9 and TRBJ2-7; D perhaps matches TRBD2 (6 bases). Germline assignment: CDR1 SEHNR and CDR2 FQNEAQ (reference sequence). The CDR3 runs to 14 residues. Between the trimmed V and J ends, which lost 3 bases and 5 bases, there was a span of 14 bases. CDR3 region: CASSFASDVNEQYF. Partial CDR3 DNA: TGTGCCAGCAGCTTCGCTAGCGACGTCAACGAG.

With respect to this clone: The CDR3 is cut off 3 residues early in the read; its end comes from the germline J gene. The J gene is TRBJ2-3, the V gene TRBV7-2; D is uncertain. This CDR3 region has 15 residues. Germline CDR1 and CDR2: SGHTA and FQGNSA. Partial CDR3 DNA: TGTGCCAGCAGCTTAAACAGAGAAATCCAAGAGACG. Protein product: CASSLNREIQET. The whole CDR3 is CASSLNREIQETQYF. Supplemented by reference TRBV7-2 and TRBJ2-3, the full variable domain reads GAGVSQSPSNKVTEKGKDVELRCDPISGHTALYWYRQSLGQGLEFLIYFQGNSAPDKSGLPSDRFSAERTGGSVSTLTIQRTQQEDSAVYLCASSLNREIQETQYFGPGTRLTVL.

In regard to this clone: The DNA ends 3 residues before the CDR3 does, and the rest of the CDR3 is filled in from the germline J gene. The V call is TRBV18, the J call TRBJ1-1, with 8 bases matching TRBD1. CDR3 length equals 15 residues. Germline loops: CDR1 KGHSH, CDR2 LQKENI. V was clipped by 7 bases and J by 1 base; unmatched bases: 8. CDR3 protein: CASFGAGGRNTEAFF. The CDR3 DNA, read in part, is TGTGCCAGCTTTGGGGCAGGGGGCAGGAACACTGAA.